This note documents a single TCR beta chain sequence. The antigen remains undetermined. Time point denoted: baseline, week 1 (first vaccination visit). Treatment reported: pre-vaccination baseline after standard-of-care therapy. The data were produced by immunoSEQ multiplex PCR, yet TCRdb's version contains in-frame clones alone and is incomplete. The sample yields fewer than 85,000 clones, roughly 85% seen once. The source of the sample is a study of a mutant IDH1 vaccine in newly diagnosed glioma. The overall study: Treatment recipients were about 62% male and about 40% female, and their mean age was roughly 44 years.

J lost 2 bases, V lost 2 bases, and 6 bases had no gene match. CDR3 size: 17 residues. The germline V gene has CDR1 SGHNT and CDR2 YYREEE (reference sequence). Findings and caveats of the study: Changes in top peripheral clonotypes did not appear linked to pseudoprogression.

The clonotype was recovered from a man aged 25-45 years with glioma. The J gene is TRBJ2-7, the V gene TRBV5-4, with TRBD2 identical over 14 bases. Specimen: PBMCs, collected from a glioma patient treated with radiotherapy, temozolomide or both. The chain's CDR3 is CASSFGLAGGLAYEQYF. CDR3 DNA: TGTGCCAGCAGCTTTGGACTAGCGGGGGGCCTAGCCTACGAGCAGTACTTC.